The clone carrying this T cell receptor (beta chain) was detected many times. Its matching antigen is unknown. The sample belongs to a study of CD8 T cells in ankylosing spondylitis. Whole-study findings and limits: There was a TCR beta motif, made of fewer than 10 highly homologous variants, that appeared characteristic of ankylosing spondylitis blood. Disease-linked clones reportedly showed significant enrichment in matched ankylosing spondylitis synovial fluid.

With molecular barcodes, quantitative 5'-RACE was used to make the TCR beta libraries. MiXCR, applied by TCRdb to the 5' RACE reads, yields one record per CDR3 protein. The table shows 450,000 to 550,000 distinct CDR3 sequences, with approximately 5.3% occurring only once. V lost 2 bases and J lost 3, with 10 bases in between. Germline CDR1 reads PRHDT; CDR2 reads FYEKMQ (reference sequence). This CDR3 has 15 residues. Sequenced sample: blood, either unsorted or a sorted T cell fraction (not recorded which). This sequence was found in a male donor with ankylosing spondylitis. The chain carries TRBV13 and TRBJ2-2, with TRBD2 as a possible D gene (6 bases). This chain's CDR3 is CASSLRAGYTGELFF. The CDR3 bases are TGTGCCAGCAGCTTAAGGGCGGGATACACCGGGGAGCTGTTTTTT.